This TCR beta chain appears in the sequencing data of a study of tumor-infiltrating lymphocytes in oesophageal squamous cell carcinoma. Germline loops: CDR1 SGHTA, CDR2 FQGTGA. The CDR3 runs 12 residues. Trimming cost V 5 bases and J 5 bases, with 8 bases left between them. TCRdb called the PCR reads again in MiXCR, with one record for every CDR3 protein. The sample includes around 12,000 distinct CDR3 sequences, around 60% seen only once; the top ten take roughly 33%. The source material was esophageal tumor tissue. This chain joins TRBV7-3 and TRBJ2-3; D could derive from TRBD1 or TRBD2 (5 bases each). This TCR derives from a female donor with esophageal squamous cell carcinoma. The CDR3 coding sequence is TGTGCCAGCAGCCGGGACGGAGATACGCAGTATTTT. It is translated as CASSRDGDTQYF.